This T cell receptor beta chain was profiled in a study of shared clonotypes between healthy human individuals. Here immunoSEQ multiplex PCR was the method, and the copy in TCRdb shows in-frame clones only, minus some. The sample yields about 610,000 clones, 95% to 97% seen once. Germline assignment: CDR1 MNHEY and CDR2 SMNVEV (reference sequence). Trimming removed 3 bases from V and 7 bases from J; junction bases left unmatched: 10. This CDR3 is built from 16 residues. This clone was counted a single time. Positive CCR7 selection of CD45RO-negative cells yielded the naive CD8 cells, and terminally differentiated effector memory CD45RA+ cells were excluded.

The rearrangement joins TRBV27 to TRBJ2-1; TRBD2 matches 9 bases. The origin of this receptor is a woman aged 25-40 years in good health. Material for sequencing was naive CD8+ T cells sorted from blood. DNA for the CDR3: TGTGCCAGCAGTTTGGCAGCGGGAGGAATTATTAATGAGCAGTTCTTC. Its protein product is CASSLAAGGIINEQFF.